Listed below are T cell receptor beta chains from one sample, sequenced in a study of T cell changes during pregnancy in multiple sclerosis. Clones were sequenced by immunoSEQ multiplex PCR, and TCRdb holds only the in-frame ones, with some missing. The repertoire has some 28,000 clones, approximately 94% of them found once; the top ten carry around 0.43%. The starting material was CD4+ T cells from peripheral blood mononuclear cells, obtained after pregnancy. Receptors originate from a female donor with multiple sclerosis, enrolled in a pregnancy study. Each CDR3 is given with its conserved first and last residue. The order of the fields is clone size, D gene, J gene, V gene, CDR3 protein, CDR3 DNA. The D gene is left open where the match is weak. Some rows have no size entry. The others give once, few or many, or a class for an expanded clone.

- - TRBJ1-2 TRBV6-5 CASSYTQGFGGYTF TGTGCCAGCAGTTACACACAGGGTTTCGGTGGCTACACCTTC
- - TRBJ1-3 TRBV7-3 CASSSSLGNTIYF TGTGCCAGCAGCTCTAGTCTTGGAAACACCATATATTTT
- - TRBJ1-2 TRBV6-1 CASRPTGSNYGYTF TGTGCCAGCAGGCCCACGGGGAGTAACTATGGCTACACCTTC
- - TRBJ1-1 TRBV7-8 CASRLTELNTEAFF TGTGCCAGCAGACTGACAGAATTGAACACTGAAGCTTTCTTT
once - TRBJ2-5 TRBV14 CASSQDYQRAFQETQYF TGTGCCAGCAGCCAAGACTACCAGCGGGCCTTTCAAGAGACCCAGTACTTC
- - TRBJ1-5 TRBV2 CASNQLGDQPQHF TGTGCCAGCAATCAGCTAGGGGATCAGCCCCAGCATTTT
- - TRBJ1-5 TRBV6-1 CASSGLQPQHF TGTGCCAGCAGTGGTCTCCAGCCCCAGCATTTT
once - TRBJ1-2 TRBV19 CASTRRGPDYGYTF TGTGCCAGTACCCGGAGGGGCCCCGACTATGGCTACACCTTC
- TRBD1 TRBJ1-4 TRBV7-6 CASSPGDRGNEKLFF TGTGCCAGCAGCCCCGGAGACAGGGGGAATGAAAAACTGTTTTTT
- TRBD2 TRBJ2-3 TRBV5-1 CASSLGLAGGSRPDTQYF TGCGCCAGCAGCTTGGGCCTAGCGGGAGGCTCACGGCCAGATACGCAGTATTTT
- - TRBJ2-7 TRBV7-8 CASSFSAGEQYF TGTGCCAGCAGCTTCTCGGCCGGGGAGCAGTACTTC
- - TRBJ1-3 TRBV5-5 CASSLAGSGNTIYF TGTGCCAGCAGCTTGGCAGGTTCTGGAAACACCATATATTTT
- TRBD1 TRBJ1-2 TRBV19 CASSIPVDRGNYGYTF TGTGCCAGTAGTATCCCGGTTGACAGGGGAAACTATGGCTACACCTTC
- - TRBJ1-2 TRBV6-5 CASSSLSQKGGYTF TGTGCCAGCAGTTCACTATCTCAAAAAGGAGGCTACACCTTC
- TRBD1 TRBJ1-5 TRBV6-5 CASMPQGASNQPQHF TGTGCCAGCATGCCCCAGGGGGCAAGCAATCAGCCCCAGCATTTT
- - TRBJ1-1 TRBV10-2 CASSEDRNTEAFF TGCGCCAGCAGTGAGGACAGAAACACTGAAGCTTTCTTT
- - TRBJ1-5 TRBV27 CASRPRVGHDQPQHF TGTGCCAGCAGACCCAGAGTCGGACATGATCAGCCCCAGCATTTT
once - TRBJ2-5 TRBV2 CASRVGSRGEETQYF TGTGCCAGCCGGGTTGGCTCGCGGGGAGAAGAGACCCAGTACTTC
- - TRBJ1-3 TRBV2 CASRASGNTIYF TGTGCCAGCAGGGCCTCTGGAAACACCATATATTTT
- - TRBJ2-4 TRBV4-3 CASSPRGATKNIQYF TGCGCCAGCAGCCCCCGAGGCGCTACCAAAAACATTCAGTACTTC
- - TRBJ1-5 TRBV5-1 CASRQGGNQPQHF TGCGCCAGCAGACAGGGAGGCAATCAGCCCCAGCATTTT
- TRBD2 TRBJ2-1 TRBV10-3 CASTAWTSGNNEQFF TGTGCCAGCACTGCCTGGACTAGCGGGAACAATGAGCAGTTCTTC
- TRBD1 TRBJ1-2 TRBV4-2 CASRKERDRDGYTF TGTGCCAGCAGAAAGGAGAGGGACAGGGATGGCTACACCTTC
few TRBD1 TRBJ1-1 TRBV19 CASSIQGAPNTEAFF TGTGCCAGTAGTATTCAGGGGGCGCCGAACACTGAAGCTTTCTTT
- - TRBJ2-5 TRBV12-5 CASGLGGGKETQYF TGTGCTAGTGGTTTGGGGGGGGGCAAAGAGACCCAGTACTTC
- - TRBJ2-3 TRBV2 CASSGIRDTTSTDTQYF TGTGCCAGCAGTGGGATTCGGGACACCACTAGCACAGATACGCAGTATTTT
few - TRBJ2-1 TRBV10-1 CASRGDDEQFF TGCGCCAGCAGGGGAGACGATGAGCAGTTCTTC
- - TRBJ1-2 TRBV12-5 CASGSRGWDYGYTF TGTGCTAGTGGTTCCAGAGGGTGGGACTATGGCTACACCTTC
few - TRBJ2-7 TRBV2 CASSISQSYSYEQYF TGTGCCAGCAGCATAAGTCAATCCTACTCCTACGAGCAGTACTTC
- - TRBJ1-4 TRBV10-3 CASQSRARGEKLFF TGTGCCAGCCAGAGCCGGGCACGGGGTGAAAAACTGTTTTTT
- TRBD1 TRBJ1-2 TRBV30 CAWSRQGAGYGYTF TGTGCCTGGAGTCGGCAGGGGGCTGGCTATGGCTACACCTTC
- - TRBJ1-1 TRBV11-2 CASSFGLDTEAFF TGTGCCAGCAGCTTTGGCCTCGACACTGAAGCTTTCTTT
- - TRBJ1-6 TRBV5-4 CASSLSGRGDSPLHF TGTGCCAGCAGCTTGTCGGGGAGGGGGGATTCACCCCTCCACTTT
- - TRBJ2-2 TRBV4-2 CASSQDVPSVGELFF TGTGCCAGCAGCCAAGATGTGCCTAGTGTCGGGGAGCTGTTTTTT
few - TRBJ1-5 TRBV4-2 CASSQDHNQPQHF TGTGCCAGCAGCCAAGATCACAATCAGCCCCAGCATTTT
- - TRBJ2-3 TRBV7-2 CASSPPGLGTDTQYF TGTGCCAGCAGCCCGCCGGGACTGGGGACAGATACGCAGTATTTT
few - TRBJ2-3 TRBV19 CASSIQDTQYF TGTGCCAGTAGTATCCAAGATACGCAGTATTTT
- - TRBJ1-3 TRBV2 CASRQAKNPGNTIYF TGTGCCAGCAGGCAGGCCAAGAATCCAGGAAACACCATATATTTT
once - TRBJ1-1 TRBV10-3 CAISESPNFINTEAFF TGTGCCATCAGTGAGTCACCGAACTTTATTAACACTGAAGCTTTCTTT
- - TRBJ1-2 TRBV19 CASSISRLDYGYTF TGTGCCAGTAGTATATCAAGACTCGACTATGGCTACACCTTC
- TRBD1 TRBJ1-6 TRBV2 CASTKDRGSALHF TGTGCCAGCACTAAAGACAGGGGATCGGCCCTCCACTTT
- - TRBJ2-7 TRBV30 CAFSPPGLSSSSYEQYF TGTGCCTTCTCCCCCCCGGGACTTTCATCGAGCTCCTACGAGCAGTACTTC
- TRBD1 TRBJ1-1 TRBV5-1 CASSLVTGTGGITEAFF TGCGCCAGCAGCTTGGTCACCGGGACAGGGGGAATAACTGAAGCTTTCTTT
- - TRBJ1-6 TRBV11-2 CASSLNNRQDNSPLHF TGTGCCAGCAGCTTAAATAACAGACAGGATAATTCACCCCTCCACTTT
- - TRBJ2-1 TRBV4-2 CASSPQSGDEQFF TGTGCCAGCAGCCCTCAGTCGGGGGATGAGCAGTTCTTC
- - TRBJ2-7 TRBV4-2 CASSQGPVARGSYEQYF TGTGCCAGCAGCCAAGGTCCTGTAGCCCGTGGGTCGTACGAGCAGTACTTC